The rows below give T cell receptor beta chains drawn from one sample of a study of PD-L1 blockade in urothelial cancer. Clones were sequenced by immunoSEQ multiplex PCR, and TCRdb holds only the in-frame ones, with some missing. The table includes 45,000 to 55,000 clones, about four fifths detected once. The sample was PBMCs, taken around atezolizumab (anti-PD-L1) treatment. These receptor sequences come from a man between 70 and 80 years old with urothelial cancer. Each CDR3 is given with its conserved first and last residue.

j_call v_call cdr3_aa
TRBJ2-3 TRBV28 CASSSHGGSRAQYF
TRBJ2-1 TRBV19 CATRDRGTYNEQFF
TRBJ2-1 TRBV5-1 CASSLDGVGGEQFF
TRBJ1-1 TRBV6-5 CASSYSGTNTEAFF
TRBJ2-1 TRBV18 CASSPRTSGRYNEQFF
TRBJ2-3 TRBV7-9 CASSPRREREGDTQYF
TRBJ2-7 TRBV2 CASSEAWATTKQYF
TRBJ2-7 TRBV19 CASRLAGGSSYEQYF
TRBJ1-4 TRBV27 CASRLTGIATNEKLFF
TRBJ1-5 TRBV10-2 CASSDKSLGSNQPQHF
TRBJ2-3 TRBV11-3 CASSLAREGLDTQYF
TRBJ2-1 TRBV2 CASSVQTPGEYNEQFF
TRBJ1-2 TRBV6-5 CASSYSTTGSGYTF
TRBJ2-5 TRBV11-3 CASSLGGAETQYF
TRBJ1-3 TRBV7-9 CASSLTGGTGNTIYF
TRBJ2-1 TRBV15 CATSREGPGWRYNEQFF
TRBJ2-3 TRBV19 CASSPLAGGVTDTQYF
TRBJ2-1 TRBV6-1 CASRDGQVGSNEQFF
TRBJ2-7 TRBV19 CASSTSGGREQYF
TRBJ2-7 TRBV2 CASSPYQGESYEQYF
TRBJ2-2 TRBV10-3 CAISLAGDTGELFF
TRBJ2-1 TRBV6-4 CASGGGRAGEQFF
TRBJ2-5 TRBV18 CASSSTGQETQYF
TRBJ1-1 TRBV19 CASSEGQASTEAFF
TRBJ1-4 TRBV5-1 CASRGTGVEKLFF
TRBJ1-5 TRBV5-4 CASSLDTNQPQHF
TRBJ1-1 TRBV6-5 CASTPRGRNTEAFF
TRBJ2-2 TRBV27 CASGAGGPGTGELFF
TRBJ2-1 TRBV2 CASRELSGSWNEQFF
TRBJ1-5 TRBV19 CASSPQGIFSSNQPQHF
TRBJ2-1 TRBV27 CASSLSGGAAEQFF
TRBJ1-1 TRBV15 CATSRDGQQGTEAFF
TRBJ1-3 TRBV6-1 CASSAAGGTSGNTIYF
TRBJ2-3 TRBV19 CASSITSGRTDTQYF
TRBJ2-7 TRBV5-8 CASSGGSWLVDEQYF
TRBJ2-4 TRBV10-3 CAISEEPTYLRGNIQYF